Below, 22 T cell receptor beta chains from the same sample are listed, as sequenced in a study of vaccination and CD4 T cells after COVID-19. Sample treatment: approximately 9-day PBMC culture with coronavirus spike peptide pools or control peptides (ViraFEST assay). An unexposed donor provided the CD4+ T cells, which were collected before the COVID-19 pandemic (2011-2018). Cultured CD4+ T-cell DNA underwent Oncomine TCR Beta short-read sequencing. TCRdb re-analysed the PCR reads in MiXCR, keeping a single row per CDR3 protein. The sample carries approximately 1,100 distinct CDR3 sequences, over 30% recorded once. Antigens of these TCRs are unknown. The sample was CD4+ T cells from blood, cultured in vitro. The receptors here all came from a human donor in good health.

The CDR3 nucleotides read TGCGCCAGCAGTGCCCCGGGACTAGGAGCAGATACGCAGTATTTT. It specifies CASSAPGLGADTQYF. The chain uses TRBV10-1 and TRBJ2-3; 8 nucleotides agree with TRBD2. CDR3 size: 15 residues. J was trimmed by 4 bases and V by 4 bases; bases with no gene match: 7. Germline V gene lookup returns CDR1 WNHNN and CDR2 SYGVQD (reference sequence).

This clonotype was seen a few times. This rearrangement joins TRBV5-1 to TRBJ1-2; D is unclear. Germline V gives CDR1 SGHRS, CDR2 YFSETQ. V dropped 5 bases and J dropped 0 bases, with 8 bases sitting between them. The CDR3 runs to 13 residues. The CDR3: CASSWLANYGYTF. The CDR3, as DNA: TGCGCCAGCAGTTGGCTAGCTAACTATGGCTACACCTTC.

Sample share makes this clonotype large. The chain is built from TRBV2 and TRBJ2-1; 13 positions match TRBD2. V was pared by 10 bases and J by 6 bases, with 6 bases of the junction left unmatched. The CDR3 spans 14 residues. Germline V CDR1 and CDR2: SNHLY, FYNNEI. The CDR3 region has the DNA TGTGCCATCCCCGGGACTAGCGGGGCCAATGAGCAGTTCTTC. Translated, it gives CAIPGTSGANEQFF.

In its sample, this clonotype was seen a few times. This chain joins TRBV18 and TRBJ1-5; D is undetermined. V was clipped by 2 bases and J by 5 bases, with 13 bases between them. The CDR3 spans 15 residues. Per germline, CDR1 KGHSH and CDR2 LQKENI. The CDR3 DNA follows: TGTGCCAGCTCACCAACAAGTGGTTTTGATCAGCCCCAGCATTTT. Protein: CASSPTSGFDQPQHF.

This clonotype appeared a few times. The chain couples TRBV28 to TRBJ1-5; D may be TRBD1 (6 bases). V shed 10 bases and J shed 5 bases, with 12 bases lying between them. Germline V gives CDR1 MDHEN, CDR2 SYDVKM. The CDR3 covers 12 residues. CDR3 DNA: TGTGCCACCCTGAGGGGGTATCAGCCCCAGCATTTT. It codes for CATLRGYQPQHF.

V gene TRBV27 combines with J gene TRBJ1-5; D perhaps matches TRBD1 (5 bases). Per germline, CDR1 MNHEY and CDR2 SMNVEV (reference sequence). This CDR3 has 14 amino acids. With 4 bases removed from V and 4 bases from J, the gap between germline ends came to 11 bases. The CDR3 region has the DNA TGTGCCAGCAGTTGGAGACAGAGTAATCAGCCCCAGCATTTT. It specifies CASSWRQSNQPQHF.

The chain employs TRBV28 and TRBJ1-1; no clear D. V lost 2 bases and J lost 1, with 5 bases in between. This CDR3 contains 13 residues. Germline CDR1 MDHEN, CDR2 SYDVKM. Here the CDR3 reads CASSLRQNTEAFF. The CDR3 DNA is TGTGCCAGCAGTTTAAGGCAGAACACTGAAGCTTTCTTT.

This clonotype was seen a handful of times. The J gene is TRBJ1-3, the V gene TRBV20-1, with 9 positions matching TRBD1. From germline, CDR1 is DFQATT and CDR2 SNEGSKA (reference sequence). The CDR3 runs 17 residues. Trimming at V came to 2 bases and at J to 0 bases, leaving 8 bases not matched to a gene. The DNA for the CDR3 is TGCAGTGCTAGAATGGGACAGGGCCAATTCTCTGGAAACACCATATATTTT. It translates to CSARMGQGQFSGNTIYF.

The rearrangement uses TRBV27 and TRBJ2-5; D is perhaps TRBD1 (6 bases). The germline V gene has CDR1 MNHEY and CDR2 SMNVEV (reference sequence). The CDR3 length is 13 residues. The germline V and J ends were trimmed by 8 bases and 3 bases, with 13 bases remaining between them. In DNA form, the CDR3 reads TGTGCCAGCGGATCGACAGGAGAAGAGACCCAGTACTTC. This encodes CASGSTGEETQYF.

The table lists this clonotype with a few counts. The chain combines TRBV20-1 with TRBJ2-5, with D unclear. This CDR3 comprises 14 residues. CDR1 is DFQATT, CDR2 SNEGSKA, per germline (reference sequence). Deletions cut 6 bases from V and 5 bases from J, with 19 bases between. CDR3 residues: CSAIEPHLRETQYF. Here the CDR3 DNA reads TGCAGTGCAATCGAGCCCCACCTCCGGGAGACCCAGTACTTC.

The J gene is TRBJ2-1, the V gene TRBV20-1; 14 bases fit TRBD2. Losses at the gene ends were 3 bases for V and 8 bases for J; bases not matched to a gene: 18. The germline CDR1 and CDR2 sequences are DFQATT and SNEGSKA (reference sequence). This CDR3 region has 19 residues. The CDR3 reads CSASDETRTSGGLVDEQFF. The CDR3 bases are TGCAGTGCTAGCGATGAAACAAGGACTAGCGGGGGGCTAGTGGATGAGCAGTTCTTC.

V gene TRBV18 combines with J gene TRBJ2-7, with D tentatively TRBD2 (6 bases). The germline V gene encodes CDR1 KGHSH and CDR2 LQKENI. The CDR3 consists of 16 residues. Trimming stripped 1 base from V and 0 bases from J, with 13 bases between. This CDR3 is CASSPQLGGSSYEQYF. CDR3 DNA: TGTGCCAGCTCACCACAGTTGGGGGGAAGCTCCTACGAGCAGTACTTC.

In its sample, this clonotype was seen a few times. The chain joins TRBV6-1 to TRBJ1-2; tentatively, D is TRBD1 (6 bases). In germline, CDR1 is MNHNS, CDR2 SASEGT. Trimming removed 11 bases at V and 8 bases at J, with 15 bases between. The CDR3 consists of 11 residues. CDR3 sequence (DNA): TGTGCCGGGTGGGGGCCCGCGGGCTACACCTTC. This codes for CAGWGPAGYTF.

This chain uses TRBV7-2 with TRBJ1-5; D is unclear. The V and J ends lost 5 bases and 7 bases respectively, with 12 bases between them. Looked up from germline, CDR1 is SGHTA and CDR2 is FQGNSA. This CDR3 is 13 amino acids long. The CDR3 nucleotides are TGTGCCAGCAGCAATAGCGCCGGGCAGCCCCAGCATTTT. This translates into CASSNSAGQPQHF.

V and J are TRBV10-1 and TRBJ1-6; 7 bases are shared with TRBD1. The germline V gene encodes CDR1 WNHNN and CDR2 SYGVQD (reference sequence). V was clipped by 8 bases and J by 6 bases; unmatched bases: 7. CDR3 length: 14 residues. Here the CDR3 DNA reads TGCGCCAGCTCAGCCGGGACAGCTAATTCACCCCTCCACTTT. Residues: CASSAGTANSPLHF.

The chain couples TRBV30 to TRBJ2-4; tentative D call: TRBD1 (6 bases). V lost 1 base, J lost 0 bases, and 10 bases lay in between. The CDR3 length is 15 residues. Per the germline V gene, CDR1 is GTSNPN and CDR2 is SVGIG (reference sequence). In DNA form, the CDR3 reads TGTGCCTGGAGTGGACAGGTCCTAGCCAAAAACATTCAGTACTTC. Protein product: CAWSGQVLAKNIQYF.

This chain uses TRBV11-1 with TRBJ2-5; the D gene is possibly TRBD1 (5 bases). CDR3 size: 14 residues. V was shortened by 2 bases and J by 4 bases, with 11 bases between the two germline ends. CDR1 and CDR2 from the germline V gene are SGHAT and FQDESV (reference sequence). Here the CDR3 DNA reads TGTGCCAGCAGCTTACGACAGAAACTAGAGACCCAGTACTTC. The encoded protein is CASSLRQKLETQYF.

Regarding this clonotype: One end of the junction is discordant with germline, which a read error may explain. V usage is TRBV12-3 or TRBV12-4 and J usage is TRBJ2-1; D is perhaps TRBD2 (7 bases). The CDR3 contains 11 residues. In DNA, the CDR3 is TGTGCCAGCAGTTATGGTGCGGCGGGGGCCTTC. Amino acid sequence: CASSYGAAGAF.

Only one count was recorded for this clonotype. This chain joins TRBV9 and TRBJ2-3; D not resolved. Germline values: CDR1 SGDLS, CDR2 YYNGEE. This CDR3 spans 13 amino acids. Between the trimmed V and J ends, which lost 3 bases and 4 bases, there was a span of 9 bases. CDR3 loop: CASSAQSADTQYF. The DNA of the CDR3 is TGTGCCAGCAGCGCCCAGAGCGCAGATACGCAGTATTTT.

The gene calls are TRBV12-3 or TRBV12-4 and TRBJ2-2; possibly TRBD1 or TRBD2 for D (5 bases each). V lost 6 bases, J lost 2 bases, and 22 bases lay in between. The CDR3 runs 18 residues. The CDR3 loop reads CASRHSLDRAVNTGELFF. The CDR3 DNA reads TGTGCCAGCAGACACTCGCTAGACAGAGCGGTTAACACCGGGGAGCTGTTTTTT.

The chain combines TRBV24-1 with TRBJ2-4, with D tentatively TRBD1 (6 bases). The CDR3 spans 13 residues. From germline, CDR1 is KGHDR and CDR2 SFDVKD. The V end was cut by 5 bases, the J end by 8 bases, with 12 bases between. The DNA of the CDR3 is TGTGCCACCAGTGGGCAGGGGAAAGACATTCAGTACTTC. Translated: CATSGQGKDIQYF.

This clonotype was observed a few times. This CDR3 is CASTVRGNTIYF. CDR3 nucleotides: TGTGCCAGCACCGTCAGGGGAAACACCATATATTTT. The chain uses TRBV12-3 or TRBV12-4 and TRBJ1-3; D gene uncertain. CDR3 length: 12 residues. The V end lost 7 bases, the J end lost 4 bases, and 8 bases lay between the germline ends.